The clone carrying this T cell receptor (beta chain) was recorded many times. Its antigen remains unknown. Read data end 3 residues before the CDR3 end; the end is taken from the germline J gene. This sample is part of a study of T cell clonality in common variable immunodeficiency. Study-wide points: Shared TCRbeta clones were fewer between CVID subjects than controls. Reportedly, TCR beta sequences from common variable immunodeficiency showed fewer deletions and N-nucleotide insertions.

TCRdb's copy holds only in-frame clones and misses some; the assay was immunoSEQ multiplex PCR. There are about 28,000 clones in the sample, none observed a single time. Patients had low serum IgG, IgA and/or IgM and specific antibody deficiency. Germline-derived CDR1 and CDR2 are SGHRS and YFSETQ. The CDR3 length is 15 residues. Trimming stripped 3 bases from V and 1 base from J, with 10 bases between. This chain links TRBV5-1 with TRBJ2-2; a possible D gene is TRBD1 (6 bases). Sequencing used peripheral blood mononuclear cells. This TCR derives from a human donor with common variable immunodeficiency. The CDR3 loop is CASSSVTGNTGELFF. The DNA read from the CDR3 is TGCGCCAGCAGCTCCGTGACAGGGAACACCGGGGAG.